The 17 T cell receptor beta chains given below trace back to one sample, sequenced in a study of identical twins. TCRdb used MiXCR to reprocess the 5' RACE reads, holding one entry per CDR3 protein. The sample includes about 530,000 distinct CDR3 sequences, about a fifth seen only once; the top ten take about 0.48%. The same sample was also studied in work on yellow fever vaccine responses in identical twins.

Specimen: CD4+ T cells sorted from blood. These receptors all come from a woman between 18 and 30 years old in good health.

This chain connects TRBV5-1 to TRBJ2-1; 8 nucleotides line up with TRBD2. The germline V gene has CDR1 SGHRS and CDR2 YFSETQ. V lost 3 bases and J lost 6; bases outside the gene matches: 11. This CDR3 is built from 16 residues. CDR3: CASSSLQRERRNEQFF. The CDR3 DNA reads as TGCGCCAGCAGCTCGCTTCAGCGGGAGAGACGCAATGAGCAGTTCTTC.

This clonotype was seen more than once but under ten times. The chain carries TRBV10-1 and TRBJ2-5; 9 nucleotides agree with TRBD2. Germline assignment: CDR1 WNHNN and CDR2 SYGVQD (reference sequence). J gave up 9 bases and V 3 bases, and 8 bases lay outside the gene matches. The CDR3 extends over 14 amino acids. This chain's CDR3 is CASSEGGLASAQYF. The CDR3 DNA is TGCGCCAGCAGTGAAGGAGGACTAGCGTCGGCCCAGTACTTC.

This clonotype was detected a few times. The chain joins TRBV20-1 to TRBJ2-5, with 9 bases aligning to TRBD2. The CDR3 is 14 amino acids. CDR1 is DFQATT and CDR2 is SNEGSKA in the germline V gene (reference sequence). V shed 5 bases, J shed 5 bases, and the junction held 9 bases outside the gene matches. This CDR3 reads CSAHLAGTGETQYF. The CDR3 nucleotides read TGCAGTGCTCACCTAGCGGGGACGGGGGAGACCCAGTACTTC.

There are a few counts of this clonotype. This sequence joins TRBV29-1 and TRBJ2-7; TRBD1 agrees at 8 bases. J was trimmed by 2 bases and V by 4 bases; bases with no gene match: 7. The CDR3 has 14 amino acids. Germline assignment: CDR1 SQVTM and CDR2 ANQGSEA. The CDR3 nucleotides are TGCAGCGTTGTGGTAGGGACAGGAGCCTACGAGCAGTACTTC. Protein: CSVVVGTGAYEQYF.

The chain couples TRBV20-1 to TRBJ2-3; D unresolved. The CDR3 consists of 13 residues. Deletions cut 2 bases from V and 1 base from J, with 7 bases between. Germline CDR1 is DFQATT and CDR2 is SNEGSKA (reference sequence). The CDR3 spells CSARLGGTDTQYF. The DNA for the CDR3 is TGCAGTGCTAGACTGGGTGGCACAGATACGCAGTATTTT.

This clonotype turned up a few times. The chain combines TRBV12-3 or TRBV12-4 with TRBJ2-7, with 7 nucleotides matching TRBD1. The CDR3 loop spans 15 amino acids. V gave up 6 bases and J gave up 0 bases; unmatched junction bases: 8. For the CDR3, the DNA is TGTGCCAGCAGCCTTCGGACAGGAAGCTCCTACGAGCAGTACTTC. The encoded protein is CASSLRTGSSYEQYF.

V gene TRBV6-1 combines with J gene TRBJ2-3, with D unresolved. Germline values: CDR1 MNHNS, CDR2 SASEGT. The V end was cut by 2 bases, the J end by 6 bases, with 9 bases between. The CDR3 has 13 residues. The DNA for the CDR3 is TGTGCCAGCAGTGAATGGTCTACCGATACGCAGTATTTT. Translated: CASSEWSTDTQYF.

The rearrangement links TRBV12-3 or TRBV12-4 to TRBJ2-7; D remains unclear. V was trimmed by 3 bases and J by 3 bases, leaving 9 bases between them. This CDR3 has 13 residues. In DNA form, the CDR3 reads TGTGCCAGCAGTTTGTGGGTCGGCTACGAGCAGTACTTC. This gives the protein CASSLWVGYEQYF.

The chain employs TRBV6-5 and TRBJ2-4; maybe TRBD2 (7 bases). CDR1 is MNHEY and CDR2 is SVGAGI in the germline V gene. This CDR3 has 19 amino acids. Trimming shortened V by 2 bases and J by 1 base, and 21 bases separated the two germline ends. The CDR3 bases are TGTGCCAGCAGTTACGGGGGGGCTAACAGTGGATTGGCCAAAAACATTCAGTACTTC. Translated, it gives CASSYGGANSGLAKNIQYF.

The J gene is TRBJ2-1, the V gene TRBV5-1; possible D gene TRBD1, 5 bases. CDR1 and CDR2 (germline): SGHRS, YFSETQ. V shed 3 bases and J shed 2 bases, with 12 bases lying between them. The CDR3 is made up of 15 amino acids. CDR3 region: CASSSTVATYNEQFF. In DNA form, the CDR3 reads TGCGCCAGCAGCTCGACAGTGGCCACCTACAATGAGCAGTTCTTC.

The gene calls are TRBV10-3 and TRBJ1-1; no definite D call. This CDR3 comprises 12 residues. CDR1 is ENHRY and CDR2 is SYGVKD in the germline V gene. The V and J ends lost 3 bases and 5 bases respectively, with 7 bases between them. The CDR3: CAISELGTEAFF. In nucleotides, the CDR3 is TGTGCCATCAGTGAATTGGGAACTGAAGCTTTCTTT.

The V and J genes are TRBV20-1 and TRBJ2-3; D is unresolved. The CDR3 runs to 13 residues. V lost 6 bases to trimming and J lost 1 base, with 11 bases between them. Germline-derived CDR1 and CDR2 are DFQATT and SNEGSKA (reference sequence). The CDR3 nucleotides read TGCAGTGCCATGGGGATAGGCACAGATACGCAGTATTTT. It specifies CSAMGIGTDTQYF.

This clonotype showed up just a few times. The V and J genes are TRBV5-1 and TRBJ2-4, with D perhaps TRBD2 (5 bases). Germline CDR1 is SGHRS and CDR2 is YFSETQ. The CDR3 loop spans 13 amino acids. V lost 0 bases, J lost 7 bases, and 8 bases lay in between. The CDR3, as DNA: TGCGCCAGCAGCTTGGGGGGAGTGAACATTCAGTACTTC. Translation gives CASSLGGVNIQYF.

This chain uses TRBV15 with TRBJ1-4, with D possibly TRBD1 on 6 matching bases. Looked up from germline, CDR1 is LNHNV and CDR2 is YYDKDF (reference sequence). The CDR3 is 16 residues long. The V end lost 0 bases, the J end lost 7 bases, and 15 bases lay between the germline ends. CDR3 protein: CATSRDVGGSGEKLFF. CDR3 nucleotide sequence: TGTGCCACCAGCAGAGATGTTGGGGGCTCGGGTGAAAAACTGTTTTTT.

The chain couples TRBV6-8 to TRBJ2-3; D perhaps matches TRBD2 (5 bases). This CDR3 spans 15 amino acids. V was trimmed by 6 bases and J by 2 bases, leaving 15 bases between them. Germline V gene data show CDR1 as MNHGY and CDR2 as SAAAGT. The CDR3 DNA follows: TGTGCCAGCAGCGAATCCGGACTCTCCACAGATACGCAGTATTTT. This encodes CASSESGLSTDTQYF.

There are a few counts of this clonotype. The chain joins TRBV20-1 to TRBJ2-1, with TRBD1 as a possible D gene (6 bases). This CDR3 spans 13 amino acids. Per germline, CDR1 DFQATT and CDR2 SNEGSKA (reference sequence). V was trimmed by 0 bases and J by 10 bases, leaving 13 bases between them. CDR3 loop: CSARDKPDREQFF. CDR3 in DNA: TGCAGTGCTAGAGATAAGCCTGACAGGGAGCAGTTCTTC.

CDR3 sequence reads: CASSLELAVYEQYF. The CDR3 DNA sequence: TGTGCCAGCAGCTTAGAACTAGCGGTGTACGAGCAGTACTTC. The J gene is TRBJ2-7, the V gene TRBV7-9; 8 bases match TRBD2. CDR3 length: 14 residues. The trim removed 1 base at V and 4 bases at J, leaving 3 bases unmatched. Per germline, CDR1 SEHNR and CDR2 FQNEAQ (reference sequence).